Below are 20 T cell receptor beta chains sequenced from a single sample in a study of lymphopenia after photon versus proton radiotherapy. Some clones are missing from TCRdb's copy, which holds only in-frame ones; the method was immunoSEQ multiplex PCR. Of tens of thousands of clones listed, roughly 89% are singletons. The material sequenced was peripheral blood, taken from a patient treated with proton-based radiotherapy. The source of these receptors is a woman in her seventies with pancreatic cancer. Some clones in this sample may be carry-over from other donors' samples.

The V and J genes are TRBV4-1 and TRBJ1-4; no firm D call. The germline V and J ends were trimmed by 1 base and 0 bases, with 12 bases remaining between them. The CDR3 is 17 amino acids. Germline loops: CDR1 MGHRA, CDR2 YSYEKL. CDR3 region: CASSQGSDGSTNEKLFF. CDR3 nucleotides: TGCGCCAGCAGCCAAGGCTCAGACGGCTCAACTAATGAAAAACTGTTTTTT.

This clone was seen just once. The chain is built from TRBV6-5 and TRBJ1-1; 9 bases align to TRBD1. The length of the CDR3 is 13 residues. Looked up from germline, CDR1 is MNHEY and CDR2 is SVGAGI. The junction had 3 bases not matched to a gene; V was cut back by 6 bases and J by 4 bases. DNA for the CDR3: TGTGCCAGCAGCCTACAGGGGGCCACTGAAGCTTTCTTT. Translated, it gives CASSLQGATEAFF.

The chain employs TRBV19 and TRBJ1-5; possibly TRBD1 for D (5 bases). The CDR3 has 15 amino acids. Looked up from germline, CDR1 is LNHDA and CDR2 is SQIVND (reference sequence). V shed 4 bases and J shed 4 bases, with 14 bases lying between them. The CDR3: CASSKRGGGNQPQHF. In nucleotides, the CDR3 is TGTGCCAGTAGTAAGCGTGGGGGTGGGAATCAGCCCCAGCATTTT.

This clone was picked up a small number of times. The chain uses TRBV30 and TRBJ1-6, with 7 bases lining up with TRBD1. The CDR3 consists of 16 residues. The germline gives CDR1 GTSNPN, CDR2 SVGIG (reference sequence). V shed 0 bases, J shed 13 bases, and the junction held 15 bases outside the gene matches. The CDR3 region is CAWSVPPGRGDWPLHF. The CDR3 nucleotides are TGTGCCTGGAGTGTACCCCCCGGCAGGGGGGATTGGCCCCTCCACTTT.

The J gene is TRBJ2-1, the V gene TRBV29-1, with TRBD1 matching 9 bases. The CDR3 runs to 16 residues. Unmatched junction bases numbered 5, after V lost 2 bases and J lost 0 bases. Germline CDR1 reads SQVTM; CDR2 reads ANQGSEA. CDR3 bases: TGCAGCGTTGAAAACCCGACAGGGGGCTCCTACAATGAGCAGTTCTTC. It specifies CSVENPTGGSYNEQFF.

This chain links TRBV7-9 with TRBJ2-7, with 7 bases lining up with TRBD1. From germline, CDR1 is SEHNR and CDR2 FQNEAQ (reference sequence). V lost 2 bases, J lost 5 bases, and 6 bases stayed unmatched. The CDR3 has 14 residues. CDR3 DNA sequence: TGTGCCAGCAGCTTAAGCCCGACAGGGAACGAGCAGTACTTC. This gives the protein CASSLSPTGNEQYF.

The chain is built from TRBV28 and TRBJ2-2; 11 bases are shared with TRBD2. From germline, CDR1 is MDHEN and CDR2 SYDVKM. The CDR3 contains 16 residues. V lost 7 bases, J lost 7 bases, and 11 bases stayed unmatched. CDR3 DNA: TGTGCCAGCATATCCGCTAGCGGGAGGATGGGCGGGGAGCTGTTTTTT. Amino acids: CASISASGRMGGELFF.

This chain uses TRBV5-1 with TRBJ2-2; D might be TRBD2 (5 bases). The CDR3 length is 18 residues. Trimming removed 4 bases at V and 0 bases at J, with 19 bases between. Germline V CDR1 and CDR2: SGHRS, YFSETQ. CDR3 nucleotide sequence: TGCGCCAGCAGCCCCAGAGATGCGGGCGCGACGAACACCGGGGAGCTGTTTTTT. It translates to CASSPRDAGATNTGELFF.

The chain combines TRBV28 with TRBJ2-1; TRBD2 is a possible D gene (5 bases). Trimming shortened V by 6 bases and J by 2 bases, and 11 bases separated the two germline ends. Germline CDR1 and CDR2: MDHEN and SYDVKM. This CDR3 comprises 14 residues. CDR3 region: CASRQRETYNEQFF. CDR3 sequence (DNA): TGTGCCAGCAGGCAGAGGGAGACCTACAATGAGCAGTTCTTC.

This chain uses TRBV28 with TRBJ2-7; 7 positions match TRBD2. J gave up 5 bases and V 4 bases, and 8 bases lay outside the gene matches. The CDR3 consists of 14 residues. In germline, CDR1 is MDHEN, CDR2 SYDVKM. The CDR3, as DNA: TGTGCCAGCAGTTGGGCGGGGGTAGGCGACGAGCAGTACTTC. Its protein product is CASSWAGVGDEQYF.

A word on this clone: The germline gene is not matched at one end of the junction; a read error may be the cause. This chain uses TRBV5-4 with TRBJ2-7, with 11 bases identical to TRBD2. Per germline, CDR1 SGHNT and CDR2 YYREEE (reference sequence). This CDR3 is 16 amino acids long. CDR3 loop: CASSPLLAGAGFVLAF. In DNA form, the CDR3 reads TGTGCCAGCAGCCCCCTACTAGCGGGAGCGGGCTTCGTGTTGGCCTTC.

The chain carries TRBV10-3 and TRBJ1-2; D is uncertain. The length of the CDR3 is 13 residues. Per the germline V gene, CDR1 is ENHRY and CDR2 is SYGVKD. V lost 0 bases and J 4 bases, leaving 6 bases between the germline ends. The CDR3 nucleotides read TGTGCCATCAGTGAGTCGTCCGGCTATGGCTACACCTTC. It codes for CAISESSGYGYTF.

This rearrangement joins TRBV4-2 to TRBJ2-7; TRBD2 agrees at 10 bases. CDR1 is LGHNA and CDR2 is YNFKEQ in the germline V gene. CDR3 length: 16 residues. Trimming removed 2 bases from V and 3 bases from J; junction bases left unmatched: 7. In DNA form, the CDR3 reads TGTGCCAGCAGCCAATCAGGGACTAGCGCAATCTACGAGCAGTACTTC. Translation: CASSQSGTSAIYEQYF.

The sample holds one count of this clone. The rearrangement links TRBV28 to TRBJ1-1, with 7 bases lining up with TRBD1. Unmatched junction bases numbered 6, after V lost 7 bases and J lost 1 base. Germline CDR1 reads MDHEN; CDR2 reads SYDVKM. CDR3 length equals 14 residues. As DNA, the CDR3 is TGTGCCAGCAACCGAGGGGGCAGGAACACTGAAGCTTTCTTT. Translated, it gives CASNRGGRNTEAFF.

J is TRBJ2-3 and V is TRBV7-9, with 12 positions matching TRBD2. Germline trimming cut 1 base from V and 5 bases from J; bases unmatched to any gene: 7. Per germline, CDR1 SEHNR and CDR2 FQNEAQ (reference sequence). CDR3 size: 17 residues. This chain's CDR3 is CASSLVRLAGEGDTQYF. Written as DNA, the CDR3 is TGTGCCAGCAGCTTAGTCAGACTAGCGGGAGAAGGAGATACGCAGTATTTT.

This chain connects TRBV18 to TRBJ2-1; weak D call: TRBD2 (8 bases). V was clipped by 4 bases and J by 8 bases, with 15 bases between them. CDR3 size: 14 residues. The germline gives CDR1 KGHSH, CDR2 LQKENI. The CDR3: CASSLAGQFDEQFF. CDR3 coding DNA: TGTGCCAGCTCACTAGCGGGACAGTTCGATGAGCAGTTCTTC.

CDR3 DNA: TGCAGCGTTGAAAGGACGGGGGGCACTGAAGCTTTCTTT. Its translation: CSVERTGGTEAFF. This chain joins TRBV29-1 and TRBJ1-1; D possibly corresponds to TRBD1 (5 bases). Trimming shortened V by 2 bases and J by 4 bases, and 11 bases separated the two germline ends. This CDR3 has 13 amino acids. The germline V gene encodes CDR1 SQVTM and CDR2 ANQGSEA. The whole variable domain, filled in from reference TRBV29-1 and TRBJ1-1, reads SAVISQKPSRDICQRGTSLTIQCQVDSQVTMMFWYRQQPGQSLTLIATANQGSEATYESGFVIDKFPISRPNLTFSTLTVSNMSPEDSSIYLCSVERTGGTEAFFGQGTRLTVV.

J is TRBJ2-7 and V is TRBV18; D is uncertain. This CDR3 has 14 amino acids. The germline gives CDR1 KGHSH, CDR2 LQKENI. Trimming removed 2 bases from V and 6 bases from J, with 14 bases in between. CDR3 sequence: CASSPTAVPAEQYF. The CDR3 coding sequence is TGTGCCAGCTCACCAACAGCAGTGCCGGCCGAGCAGTACTTC.

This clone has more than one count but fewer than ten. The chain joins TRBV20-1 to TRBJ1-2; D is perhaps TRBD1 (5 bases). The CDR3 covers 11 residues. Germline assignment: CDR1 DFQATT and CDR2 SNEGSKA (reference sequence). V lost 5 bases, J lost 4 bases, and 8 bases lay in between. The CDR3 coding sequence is TGCAGTGCTTATCAGGGCTATGGCTACACCTTC. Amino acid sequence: CSAYQGYGYTF.

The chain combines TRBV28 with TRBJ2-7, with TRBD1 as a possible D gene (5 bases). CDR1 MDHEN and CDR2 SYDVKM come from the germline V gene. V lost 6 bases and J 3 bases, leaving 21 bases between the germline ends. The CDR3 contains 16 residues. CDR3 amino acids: CASSTGDKRGIYEQYF. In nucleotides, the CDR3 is TGTGCCAGCAGCACAGGTGATAAGCGCGGCATCTACGAGCAGTACTTC. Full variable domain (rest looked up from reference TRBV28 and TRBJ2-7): DVKVTQSSRYLVKRTGEKVFLECVQDMDHENMFWYRQDPGLGLRLIYFSYDVKMKEKGDIPEGYSVSREKKERFSLILESASTNQTSMYLCASSTGDKRGIYEQYFGPGTRLTVT.